This T cell receptor beta chain was sequenced for a study of T cells after yellow fever vaccination. Each CDR3 protein is one row after TCRdb ran MiXCR on the 5' RACE reads. The sample holds about 320,000 distinct CDR3 sequences, around an eighth seen once. The V and J ends lost 3 bases and 8 bases respectively, with 17 bases between them. The CDR3 sequence is 15 residues long. Germline-derived CDR1 and CDR2 are DFQATT and SNEGSKA (reference sequence). The source of this sequence is a man aged 18 to 30 who received the YFV17D yellow fever vaccine. V is TRBV20-1 and J is TRBJ1-6; D remains ambiguous. The input for sequencing was CD4+ T cells sorted from PBMCs, taken 15 days after the yellow fever booster vaccination. CDR3 nucleotide sequence: TGCAGTGCTAGCGGTGCGTACCGAGGGTATTCACCCCTCCACTTT. Translating gives CSASGAYRGYSPLHF.